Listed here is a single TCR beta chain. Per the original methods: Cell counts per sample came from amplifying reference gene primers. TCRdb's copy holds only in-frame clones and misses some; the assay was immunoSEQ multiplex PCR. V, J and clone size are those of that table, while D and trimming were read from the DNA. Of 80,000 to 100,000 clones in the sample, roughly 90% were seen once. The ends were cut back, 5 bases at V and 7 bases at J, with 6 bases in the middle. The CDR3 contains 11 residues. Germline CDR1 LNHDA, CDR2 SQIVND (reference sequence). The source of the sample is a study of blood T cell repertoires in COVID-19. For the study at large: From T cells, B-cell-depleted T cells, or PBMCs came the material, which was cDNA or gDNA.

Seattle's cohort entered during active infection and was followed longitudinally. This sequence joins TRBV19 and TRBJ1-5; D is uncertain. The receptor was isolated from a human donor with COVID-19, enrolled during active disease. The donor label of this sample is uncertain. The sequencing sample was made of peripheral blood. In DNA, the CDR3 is TGTGCCAGTAGTTCGGGGCAGCCCCAGCATTTT. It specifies CASSSGQPQHF.